These 21 T cell receptor beta chains were all obtained from the same sample, sequenced in a study of cytomegalovirus exposure and HLA in healthy donors. PCR primers comprised 60 Vbeta and 13 Jbeta primers. Only in-frame clones appear in the TCRdb table, and some are missing; sequencing was by immunoSEQ multiplex PCR. Its listing shows 170,000 or so clones. Material: PBMCs. All receptors derive from a man aged 25-40 years in good health and CMV-seronegative.

The chain employs TRBV6-5 and TRBJ2-5; possibly TRBD1 for D (6 bases). Matching the DNA end better, TRBJ2-7 makes the J call doubtful. The CDR3 spans 15 residues. The germline gives CDR1 MNHEY, CDR2 SVGAGI. The CDR3 bases are TGTGCCAGCAGTTACTCGATAGGCAGGGGCTACGAGCAGTACTTC. Amino acids: CASSYSIGRGYEQYF.

The chain employs TRBV27 and TRBJ2-6, with a possible D match to TRBD2 (6 bases). The germline V and J ends were trimmed by 3 bases and 1 base, with 7 bases remaining between them. Germline V gene lookup returns CDR1 MNHEY and CDR2 SMNVEV (reference sequence). The CDR3 sequence is 15 residues long. The DNA for the CDR3 is TGTGCCAGCAGTTTCGGGGGATCTGGGGCCAACGTCCTGACTTTC. This gives the protein CASSFGGSGANVLTF.

The chain employs TRBV5-1 and TRBJ1-4; D is possibly TRBD1 (6 bases). The V gene's germline CDR1 is SGHRS and CDR2 YFSETQ. Trimming cost V 4 bases and J 0 bases, with 7 bases left between them. CDR3 length: 14 amino acids. Here the CDR3 reads CASSEGATNEKLFF. The CDR3 coding sequence is TGCGCCAGCAGCGAGGGGGCAACTAATGAAAAACTGTTTTTT.

This rearrangement joins TRBV10-3 to TRBJ2-7; weak D call: TRBD1 (5 bases). Germline-derived CDR1 and CDR2 are ENHRY and SYGVKD. V was clipped by 3 bases and J by 2 bases, with 11 bases between them. The CDR3 loop spans 14 amino acids. CDR3 coding DNA: TGTGCCATCAGTGATTTGCCAGGGACCTACGAGCAGTACTTC. It is translated as CAISDLPGTYEQYF.

The chain has TRBV4-3 and TRBJ2-6; D perhaps matches TRBD1 (6 bases). The CDR3 is made up of 16 amino acids. V lost 0 bases, J lost 2 bases, and 8 bases lay in between. The germline V gene encodes CDR1 LGHNA and CDR2 YSLEER. The CDR3 DNA follows: TGCGCCAGCAGCCAAGAGACAGGCACTGGGGCCAACGTCCTGACTTTC. It yields the protein CASSQETGTGANVLTF.

CDR3 bases: TGTGCCAGCAGCCTTGGCTACACCTTC. This codes for CASSLGYTF. The V call is TRBV6-7, the J call TRBJ1-2; D gene uncertain. TRBV6-7 is classed as an ORF, of uncertain function. This CDR3 comprises 9 residues. V lost 6 bases and J 7 bases, leaving 3 bases between the germline ends.

The chain recombines TRBV27 with TRBJ2-3; 9 bases line up with TRBD2. This CDR3 has 18 amino acids. The V and J ends lost 7 bases and 0 bases, in that order; junction bases with no gene match: 14. Looked up from germline, CDR1 is MNHEY and CDR2 is SMNVEV (reference sequence). The CDR3 nucleotides are TGTGCCAGCATCCCTCAGCCTAGCGGGATCTCGAGCACAGATACGCAGTATTTT. Its translation: CASIPQPSGISSTDTQYF.

The chain recombines TRBV7-3 with TRBJ2-2; the D gene is possibly TRBD2 (5 bases). Trimming removed 1 base at V and 7 bases at J, with 7 bases between. From germline, CDR1 is SGHTA and CDR2 FQGTGA. The CDR3 is made up of 13 amino acids. The CDR3 region is CASSLRGDGELFF. CDR3 nucleotide sequence: TGTGCCAGCAGCTTAAGGGGAGACGGGGAGCTGTTTTTT.

V is TRBV6-1 and J is TRBJ2-3; the D gene is possibly TRBD2 (6 bases). The V and J ends lost 7 bases and 2 bases respectively, with 13 bases between them. The V gene's germline CDR1 is MNHNS and CDR2 SASEGT. This CDR3 contains 14 residues. The CDR3 here is CASTFGLNTDTQYF. The CDR3 coding sequence is TGTGCCAGCACTTTCGGACTAAACACAGATACGCAGTATTTT.

V and J are TRBV27 and TRBJ2-3; 7 nucleotides agree with TRBD1. The CDR3 is 16 residues long. CDR1 is MNHEY, CDR2 SMNVEV, per germline (reference sequence). V lost 5 bases, J lost 2 bases, and 10 bases stayed unmatched. In DNA form, the CDR3 reads TGTGCCAGCAGTCCGGGGACAGTGTTGTTCACAGATACGCAGTATTTT. Protein product: CASSPGTVLFTDTQYF.

The chain employs TRBV10-3 and TRBJ2-1; the match to TRBD1 covers 7 bases. CDR1 ENHRY and CDR2 SYGVKD come from the germline V gene. The CDR3 loop spans 12 amino acids. V was pared by 9 bases and J by 8 bases, with 7 bases of the junction left unmatched. The CDR3 is CAINTGDDEQFF. The CDR3 DNA reads TGTGCCATAAACACAGGGGATGATGAGCAGTTCTTC.

The V gene is TRBV27, the J gene TRBJ2-7; 10 nucleotides agree with TRBD1. V shed 6 bases and J 3 bases; nucleotides not matched to a gene: 8. CDR3 length: 15 amino acids. In germline, CDR1 is MNHEY, CDR2 SMNVEV (reference sequence). The CDR3 reads CASSPRDRGFYEQYF. The CDR3 region has the DNA TGTGCCAGCAGCCCCAGGGACAGGGGCTTCTACGAGCAGTACTTC.

This rearrangement joins TRBV4-3 to TRBJ1-2; D possibly corresponds to TRBD1 (5 bases). Germline CDR1 and CDR2: LGHNA and YSLEER. V shed 4 bases and J shed 2 bases, with 14 bases lying between them. The length of the CDR3 is 15 residues. The CDR3 loop reads CASSLGRGSNYGYTF. CDR3 sequence (DNA): TGCGCCAGCAGCCTCGGGCGGGGGAGCAACTATGGCTACACCTTC.

The rearrangement uses TRBV11-2 and TRBJ2-1; 7 bases map to TRBD1. Looked up from germline, CDR1 is SGHAT and CDR2 is FQNNGV. V trimming: 0 bases; J trimming: 2 bases; junction bases outside the gene matches: 1. The CDR3 is 15 amino acids. Written as DNA, the CDR3 is TGTGCCAGCAGCTTAGACAGGGGGACCTACAATGAGCAGTTCTTC. As protein: CASSLDRGTYNEQFF.

The gene calls are TRBV5-1 and TRBJ2-3, with a tentative D call TRBD2 (5 bases). The CDR3 spans 17 residues. V was clipped by 3 bases and J by 1 base, with 18 bases between them. Germline V gene sequence: CDR1 SGHRS, CDR2 YFSETQ. Here the CDR3 DNA reads TGCGCCAGCAGCTACCCGGTCGTAGGACTTCGCACAGATACGCAGTATTTT. This codes for CASSYPVVGLRTDTQYF.

V gene TRBV7-8 combines with J gene TRBJ1-1; no definite D call. This CDR3 comprises 16 residues. Trimming pared 5 bases from V and 0 bases from J, leaving 16 bases between. Germline V gene data show CDR1 as SGHVS and CDR2 as FQNEAQ. The CDR3 sequence is CASSEDGLYMNTEAFF. CDR3 DNA: TGTGCCAGCAGCGAGGACGGACTCTATATGAACACTGAAGCTTTCTTT.

The chain combines TRBV5-1 with TRBJ1-1; perhaps TRBD1 as D (6 bases). CDR3 length equals 14 residues. From germline, CDR1 is SGHRS and CDR2 YFSETQ. V was pared by 4 bases and J by 4 bases, with 14 bases between. In DNA, the CDR3 is TGCGCCAGCAGCGTAGGGGGGGACGGCACTGAAGCTTTCTTT. It specifies CASSVGGDGTEAFF.

The chain is built from TRBV5-4 and TRBJ2-7; D remains ambiguous. Germline V gives CDR1 SGHNT, CDR2 YYREEE (reference sequence). This CDR3 is 11 amino acids long. V was trimmed by 3 bases and J by 9 bases, leaving 10 bases between them. The CDR3 DNA follows: TGTGCCAGCAGCTCGGAGCGTGTGCAGTACTTC. This codes for CASSSERVQYF.

This chain joins TRBV11-3 and TRBJ2-3, with 16 bases matching TRBD2. This CDR3 has 18 amino acids. J gave up 1 base and V 5 bases, and 6 bases lay outside the gene matches. Germline values: CDR1 SGHNT, CDR2 YENEEA. In DNA, the CDR3 is TGTGCCAGCAGCCTCGGGACTAGCGGGAGGGGGGGCACAGATACGCAGTATTTT. Translation: CASSLGTSGRGGTDTQYF. The full variable domain, its missing parts supplied by reference TRBV11-3 and TRBJ2-3, is EAGVVQSPRYKIIEKKQPVAFWCNPISGHNTLYWYLQNLGQGPELLIRYENEEAVDDSQLPKDRFSAERLKGVDSTLKIQPAELGDSAVYLCASSLGTSGRGGTDTQYFGPGTRLTVL.

This chain joins TRBV6-1 and TRBJ2-7; 13 nucleotides match TRBD2. CDR1 is MNHNS, CDR2 SASEGT, per germline. CDR3 size: 16 residues. V gave up 4 bases and J gave up 4 bases; unmatched junction bases: 7. The CDR3, as DNA: TGTGCCAGCAGTGTCACTAGCGGGAGGGCCGTTTACGAGCAGTACTTC. Translation gives CASSVTSGRAVYEQYF.

This chain links TRBV4-1 with TRBJ2-1; the match to TRBD2 covers 7 bases. The germline V gene has CDR1 MGHRA and CDR2 YSYEKL. V gave up 0 bases and J gave up 0 bases; unmatched junction bases: 8. The CDR3 length is 18 residues. This CDR3 is CASSQEGRAGVSYNEQFF. The DNA of the CDR3 is TGCGCCAGCAGCCAAGAGGGTCGGGCGGGAGTCTCCTACAATGAGCAGTTCTTC.